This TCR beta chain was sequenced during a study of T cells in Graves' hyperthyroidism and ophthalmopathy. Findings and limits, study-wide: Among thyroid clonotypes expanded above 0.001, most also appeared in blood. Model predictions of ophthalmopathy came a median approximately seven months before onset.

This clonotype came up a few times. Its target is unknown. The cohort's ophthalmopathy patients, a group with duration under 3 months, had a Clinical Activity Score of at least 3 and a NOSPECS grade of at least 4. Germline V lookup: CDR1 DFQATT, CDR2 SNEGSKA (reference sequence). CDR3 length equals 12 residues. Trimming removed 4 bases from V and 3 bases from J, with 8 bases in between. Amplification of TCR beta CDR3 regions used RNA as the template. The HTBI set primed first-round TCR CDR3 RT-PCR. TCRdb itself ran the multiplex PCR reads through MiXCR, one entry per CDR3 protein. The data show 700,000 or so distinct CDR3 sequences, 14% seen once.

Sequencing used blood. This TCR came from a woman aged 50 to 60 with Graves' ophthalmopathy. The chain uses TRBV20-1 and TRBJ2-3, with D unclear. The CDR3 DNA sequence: TGCAGTGCTACACCCACTACAGATACGCAGTATTTT. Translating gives CSATPTTDTQYF.